This record looks at one T cell receptor beta chain sequence and its context. The antigen remains unidentified. V was trimmed by 7 bases and J by 7 bases, leaving 22 bases between them. Germline V CDR1 and CDR2: LNHDA, SQIVND (reference sequence). This CDR3 has 16 amino acids. Patients were excluded for autoimmune disease history or systemic immunosuppression. The entry originates in a study of OX40 agonist ivuxolimab in advanced cancers. Across the study: Among those enrolled, mean age was about 60 years (range about 23 to 90) and 70% to 85% were male. Having had anti-PD-1, anti-PD-L1 or anti-CTLA-4 therapy before was allowed, and around 44% had some.

Findings and caveats of the study: Both blood CD4+ and CD8+ T cells showed clonal growth by week 6 at 0.1 to 3.0 mg/kg.

Clones were read by immunoSEQ multiplex PCR, and TCRdb kept only the in-frame ones, dropping some. Of about 31,000 clones in the sample, approximately 81% were seen once. The sample was CD4+ or CD8+ T cells sorted from blood, taken in a trial of the OX40 agonist ivuxolimab. The clonotype was recovered from an adult with an advanced solid tumor such as melanoma, head and neck, liver or kidney cancer. The chain combines TRBV19 with TRBJ1-4; a weak D match, TRBD1 (6 bases). This chain's CDR3 is CASKEQGVGFGEKLFF. The CDR3, as DNA: TGTGCCAGTAAGGAACAGGGAGTTGGTTTTGGTGAAAAACTGTTTTTT.